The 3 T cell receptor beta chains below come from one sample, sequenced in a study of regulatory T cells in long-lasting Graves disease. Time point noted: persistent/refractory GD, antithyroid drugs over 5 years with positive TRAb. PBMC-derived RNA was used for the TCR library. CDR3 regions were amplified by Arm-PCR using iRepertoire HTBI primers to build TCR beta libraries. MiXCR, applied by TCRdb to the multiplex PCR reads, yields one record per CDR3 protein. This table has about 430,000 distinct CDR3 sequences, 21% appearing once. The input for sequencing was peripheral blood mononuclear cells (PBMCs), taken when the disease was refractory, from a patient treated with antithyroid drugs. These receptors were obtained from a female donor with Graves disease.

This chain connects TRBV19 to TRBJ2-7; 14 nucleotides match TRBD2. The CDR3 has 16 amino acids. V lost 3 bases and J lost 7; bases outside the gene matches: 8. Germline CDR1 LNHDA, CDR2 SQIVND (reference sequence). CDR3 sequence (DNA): TGTGCCAGTAGTATGACTAGCGGGAGGGCCTTCCGGGAGCAGTACTTC. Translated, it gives CASSMTSGRAFREQYF.

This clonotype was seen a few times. The CDR3 loop is CASKNYNQETQYF. CDR3 in DNA: TGTGCCAGTAAAAACTACAACCAAGAGACCCAGTACTTC. The chain uses TRBV19 and TRBJ2-5; unclear D gene. This CDR3 contains 13 residues. Germline assignment: CDR1 LNHDA and CDR2 SQIVND (reference sequence). The V end lost 7 bases, the J end lost 0 bases, and 9 bases lay between the germline ends.

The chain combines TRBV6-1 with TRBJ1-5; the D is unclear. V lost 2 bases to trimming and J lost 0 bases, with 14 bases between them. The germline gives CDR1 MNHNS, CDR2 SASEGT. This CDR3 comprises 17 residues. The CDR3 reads CASSESPTKYSNQPQHF. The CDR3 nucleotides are TGTGCCAGCAGTGAATCTCCAACAAAGTATAGCAATCAGCCCCAGCATTTT.